These 30 T cell receptor beta chains originate from one sample sequenced in a study of OX40 agonist ivuxolimab in advanced cancers. Repertoires were generated with immunoSEQ multiplex PCR, while TCRdb's copy carries only in-frame clones and drops some. The table has around 71,000 clones, 86% seen once; the top ten hold around 1%. This specimen was CD4+ or CD8+ T cells sorted from blood, taken in a trial of the OX40 agonist ivuxolimab. These receptors were taken from an adult with an advanced solid tumor such as melanoma, head and neck, liver or kidney cancer.

The rearrangement uses TRBV7-3 and TRBJ2-1, with a weak D call TRBD2 (6 bases). V was clipped by 1 base and J by 5 bases, with 12 bases between them. CDR3 size: 15 residues. Germline V gives CDR1 SGHTA, CDR2 FQGTGA. The CDR3 is CASSLMGLANNEQFF. The CDR3 nucleotides read TGTGCCAGCAGCTTAATGGGGCTAGCGAACAATGAGCAGTTCTTC.

This clone was recorded once. The rearrangement joins TRBV28 to TRBJ1-4; D is perhaps TRBD1 (6 bases). V lost 5 bases, J lost 5 bases, and 18 bases lay in between. CDR3 length: 16 residues. Germline V CDR1 and CDR2: MDHEN, SYDVKM. The CDR3 region has the DNA TGTGCCAGCAGTGGCTCGACAGGTTATGTGAATGAAAAACTGTTTTTT. Translation gives CASSGSTGYVNEKLFF.

The chain recombines TRBV30 with TRBJ2-3, with 7 positions matching TRBD2. The CDR3 is made up of 15 amino acids. Losses at the gene ends were 2 bases for V and 0 bases for J; bases not matched to a gene: 5. Germline V gene sequence: CDR1 GTSNPN, CDR2 SVGIG (reference sequence). The CDR3: CAWSRVSGSTDTQYF. The CDR3, as DNA: TGTGCCTGGAGTCGTGTTAGCGGGAGCACAGATACGCAGTATTTT.

V usage is TRBV28 and J usage is TRBJ1-6; 9 nucleotides match TRBD1. Trimming at V came to 6 bases and at J to 8 bases, leaving 8 bases not matched to a gene. Germline V gene data show CDR1 as MDHEN and CDR2 as SYDVKM. CDR3 length: 15 residues. The CDR3 loop is CASSSGQGIYSPLHF. The CDR3 nucleotides are TGTGCCAGCAGCTCCGGACAGGGGATTTATTCACCCCTCCACTTT.

This chain connects TRBV5-1 to TRBJ2-5, with 13 bases that match TRBD2. Germline CDR1 is SGHRS and CDR2 is YFSETQ. The CDR3 extends over 17 amino acids. V shed 0 bases and J 5 bases; nucleotides not matched to a gene: 7. CDR3 DNA: TGCGCCAGCAGCTTGGCAACTAGCGGGAGGGCCCTGGAGACCCAGTACTTC. The encoded protein is CASSLATSGRALETQYF.

DNA of the CDR3: TGCAGCGTTGAAGTAGGGAGTGCAGATACGCAGTATTTT. Protein product: CSVEVGSADTQYF. V and J are TRBV29-1 and TRBJ2-3; maybe TRBD2 (5 bases). The V end was cut by 1 base, the J end by 4 bases, with 9 bases between. Looked up from germline, CDR1 is SQVTM and CDR2 is ANQGSEA. This CDR3 has 13 amino acids.

The chain employs TRBV5-1 and TRBJ1-5, with D unresolved. The ends were cut back, 4 bases at V and 7 bases at J, with 12 bases in the middle. The CDR3 length is 13 residues. Germline V gives CDR1 SGHRS, CDR2 YFSETQ. The CDR3 coding sequence is TGCGCCAGCAGCGCCGATCAAGGGCAGCCCCAGCATTTT. The encoded protein is CASSADQGQPQHF.

The chain couples TRBV28 to TRBJ1-1; D remains unclear. This CDR3 region has 15 residues. Germline CDR1 is MDHEN and CDR2 is SYDVKM. Trimming took 2 bases from V and 0 from J, leaving 10 bases between them. The CDR3 DNA reads as TGTGCCAGCAGTTTACTTGGACCAATGAACACTGAAGCTTTCTTT. Translated: CASSLLGPMNTEAFF.

V is TRBV19 and J is TRBJ2-7, with 8 bases identical to TRBD1. V was pared by 0 bases and J by 6 bases, with 7 bases of the junction left unmatched. Germline V lookup: CDR1 LNHDA, CDR2 SQIVND (reference sequence). This CDR3 comprises 15 residues. CDR3 bases: TGTGCCAGTAGTATAGAGCGGACAGGGTTTCTCGAGCAGTACTTC. It specifies CASSIERTGFLEQYF. Using reference TRBV19 and TRBJ2-7 for the parts outside the CDR3, the full variable domain is DGGITQSPKYLFRKEGQNVTLSCEQNLNHDAMYWYRQDPGQGLRLIYYSQIVNDFQKGDIAEGYSVSREKKESFPLTVTSAQKNPTAFYLCASSIERTGFLEQYFGPGTRLTVT.

V is TRBV27 and J is TRBJ2-7; D is undetermined. Trimming took 0 bases from V and 5 from J, leaving 14 bases between them. In germline, CDR1 is MNHEY, CDR2 SMNVEV (reference sequence). This CDR3 region has 15 residues. The CDR3 loop is CASSLSWSKRDEQYF. CDR3 bases: TGTGCCAGCAGTTTATCGTGGAGTAAACGAGACGAGCAGTACTTC.

The V gene is TRBV29-1, the J gene TRBJ2-7; 7 bases line up with TRBD2. Germline lookup yields CDR1 SQVTM and CDR2 ANQGSEA. J was trimmed by 1 base and V by 3 bases; bases with no gene match: 6. The CDR3 loop spans 14 amino acids. The CDR3 loop is CSVEPAGFSYEQYF. CDR3 bases: TGCAGCGTTGAGCCAGCGGGGTTTTCCTACGAGCAGTACTTC.

In this sample, this clone turned up once. The J gene is TRBJ2-7, the V gene TRBV18; TRBD1 aligns across 7 bases. Germline-derived CDR1 and CDR2 are KGHSH and LQKENI. This CDR3 spans 14 amino acids. Losses at the gene ends were 3 bases for V and 6 bases for J; bases not matched to a gene: 8. The CDR3 DNA reads as TGTGCCAGCTCACCGGGGGACAGAGGATCCGAGCAGTACTTC. Its translation is CASSPGDRGSEQYF.

V is TRBV29-1 and J is TRBJ1-1; 10 bases align to TRBD1. Germline CDR1 and CDR2: SQVTM and ANQGSEA. The ends lost 5 bases at V and 4 bases at J; junction bases unmatched: 7. The CDR3 is 14 amino acids. CDR3 sequence reads: CSVRPGQGSTEAFF. The CDR3 region has the DNA TGCAGCGTTAGACCGGGACAGGGGTCCACTGAAGCTTTCTTT. The full variable domain, in which reference TRBV29-1 and TRBJ1-1 provide the parts outside the CDR3, is SAVISQKPSRDICQRGTSLTIQCQVDSQVTMMFWYRQQPGQSLTLIATANQGSEATYESGFVIDKFPISRPNLTFSTLTVSNMSPEDSSIYLCSVRPGQGSTEAFFGQGTRLTVV.

The V gene is TRBV2, the J gene TRBJ2-2; D unclear. V gave up 2 bases and J gave up 6 bases, with 13 bases separating them. Per germline, CDR1 SNHLY and CDR2 FYNNEI. This CDR3 region has 15 residues. The DNA for the CDR3 is TGTGCCAGCAGTGAATACCCACCTTTCCCCGGGGAGCTGTTTTTT. Its protein product is CASSEYPPFPGELFF.

This chain uses TRBV6-5 with TRBJ1-1, with unresolved D. CDR1 and CDR2 (germline): MNHEY, SVGAGI. V was clipped by 0 bases and J by 1 base, with 9 bases between them. The CDR3 extends over 15 amino acids. The CDR3 region is CASSYSFSGNTEAFF. Here the CDR3 DNA reads TGTGCCAGCAGTTACTCATTCTCGGGGAACACTGAAGCTTTCTTT.

CDR3 bases: TGTGCCATCCAAGACAGGGGTGGCTACACCTTC. Translating it yields CAIQDRGGYTF. This chain connects TRBV25-1 to TRBJ1-2, with TRBD1 matching over 8 bases. The germline CDR1 and CDR2 sequences are MGHDK and SYGVNS. V gave up 10 bases and J gave up 7 bases; unmatched junction bases: 5. This CDR3 has 11 residues.

The CDR3: CASSYLNDEQFF. CDR3 DNA: TGCGCCAGCAGCTACTTAAACGATGAGCAGTTCTTC. V and J are TRBV5-1 and TRBJ2-1; D gene ambiguous. The ends were cut back, 3 bases at V and 8 bases at J, with 9 bases in the middle. The CDR3 contains 12 residues. Looked up from germline, CDR1 is SGHRS and CDR2 is YFSETQ. The variable domain in full, with the rest retrieved from reference TRBV5-1 and TRBJ2-1, is KAGVTQTPRYLIKTRGQQVTLSCSPISGHRSVSWYQQTPGQGLQFLFEYFSETQRNKGNFPGRFSGRQFSNSRSEMNVSTLELGDSALYLCASSYLNDEQFFGPGTRLTVL.

This chain links TRBV28 with TRBJ2-1; 7 nucleotides agree with TRBD1. The trim removed 2 bases at V and 6 bases at J, leaving 4 bases unmatched. This CDR3 contains 14 residues. Germline CDR1 is MDHEN and CDR2 is SYDVKM. CDR3 DNA: TGTGCCAGCAGTTTAGAGACAGGGTCCAATGAGCAGTTCTTC. It is translated as CASSLETGSNEQFF.

The rearrangement links TRBV5-1 to TRBJ2-6; D tentatively reads TRBD1 or TRBD2 (5 bases each). In germline, CDR1 is SGHRS, CDR2 YFSETQ. The V gene lost 1 base and the J gene lost 7 bases, with 12 bases spanning the gap. The CDR3 consists of 15 residues. DNA for the CDR3: TGCGCCAGCAGCTTGCGAGGGGCTAGTGCCAACGTCCTGACTTTC. This translates into CASSLRGASANVLTF.

This sequence joins TRBV7-2 and TRBJ2-7; D gene uncertain. This CDR3 contains 14 residues. CDR1 is SGHTA, CDR2 FQGNSA, per germline. V dropped 2 bases and J dropped 0 bases, with 8 bases sitting between them. CDR3 residues: CASSLYSYSYEQYF. CDR3 nucleotide sequence: TGTGCCAGCAGCTTATACAGTTACTCCTACGAGCAGTACTTC.

This rearrangement joins TRBV19 to TRBJ2-7, with 8 bases fitting TRBD2. Germline V gene data show CDR1 as LNHDA and CDR2 as SQIVND (reference sequence). V lost 4 bases, J lost 6 bases, and 11 bases stayed unmatched. The CDR3 runs 15 residues. In DNA form, the CDR3 reads TGTGCCAGTAGTACCGACGGGAGGGCCGCCTTCGAGCAGTACTTC. Translation gives CASSTDGRAAFEQYF. The full variable domain, completed using reference TRBV19 and TRBJ2-7, is DGGITQSPKYLFRKEGQNVTLSCEQNLNHDAMYWYRQDPGQGLRLIYYSQIVNDFQKGDIAEGYSVSREKKESFPLTVTSAQKNPTAFYLCASSTDGRAAFEQYFGPGTRLTVT.

V gene TRBV7-2 combines with J gene TRBJ2-7, with no clear D. Germline CDR1 and CDR2: SGHTA and FQGNSA. Trimming removed 3 bases at V and 0 bases at J, with 6 bases between. CDR3 length equals 13 residues. CDR3 in DNA: TGTGCCAGCAGCTTCCCAAGCTCCTACGAGCAGTACTTC. It specifies CASSFPSSYEQYF.

The CDR3 reads CASSIRATDNQPQHF. CDR3 nucleotides: TGTGCCAGTAGTATAAGGGCCACCGACAATCAGCCCCAGCATTTT. V is TRBV19 and J is TRBJ1-5, with D unresolved. V was pared by 2 bases and J by 3 bases, with 11 bases between. Germline CDR1 reads LNHDA; CDR2 reads SQIVND (reference sequence). The CDR3 is 15 amino acids.

This chain uses TRBV5-8 with TRBJ2-3, with D perhaps TRBD2 (6 bases). Trimming took off 0 bases at V and 1 base at J, with 12 bases between the two ends. Germline V gene lookup returns CDR1 SGHTS and CDR2 YDEGEE. The CDR3 has 16 residues. The CDR3 nucleotides are TGTGCCAGCAGCTTGGGGGAGGTTTTACGCACAGATACGCAGTATTTT. Translating gives CASSLGEVLRTDTQYF.

V and J are TRBV7-2 and TRBJ1-3; TRBD1 agrees at 7 bases. CDR1 is SGHTA, CDR2 FQGNSA, per germline. The length of the CDR3 is 16 residues. V shed 5 bases and J 5 bases; nucleotides not matched to a gene: 12. For the CDR3, the DNA is TGTGCCAGCAGCCCTTACAGGGGTGGGCAACGAAACACCATATATTTT. Its protein product is CASSPYRGGQRNTIYF.

This chain uses TRBV18 with TRBJ2-1, with 9 positions matching TRBD1. The CDR3 consists of 14 residues. Trimming took 2 bases from V and 8 from J; bases not matched to a gene: 4. The germline V gene has CDR1 KGHSH and CDR2 LQKENI. The CDR3 here is CASSPGQGLDEQFF. CDR3 in DNA: TGTGCCAGCTCACCAGGACAGGGGTTGGATGAGCAGTTCTTC. The whole variable domain, remainder taken from reference TRBV18 and TRBJ2-1, is NAGVMQNPRHLVRRRGQEARLRCSPMKGHSHVYWYRQLPEEGLKFMVYLQKENIIDESGMPKERFSAEFPKEGPSILRIQQVVRGDSAAYFCASSPGQGLDEQFFGPGTRLTVL.

In DNA form, the CDR3 reads TGTGCCAGCAGCTTCCAACAGGGAACAGATACGCAGTATTTT. Translation gives CASSFQQGTDTQYF. V gene TRBV7-9 combines with J gene TRBJ2-3; a possible D gene is TRBD1 (6 bases). The germline CDR1 and CDR2 sequences are SEHNR and FQNEAQ (reference sequence). Trimming took 3 bases from V and 3 from J, leaving 10 bases between them. The CDR3 runs to 14 residues.

V usage is TRBV6-1 and J usage is TRBJ2-1, with D perhaps matching TRBD2 (5 bases). Germline loops: CDR1 MNHNS, CDR2 SASEGT. The V end was cut by 3 bases, the J end by 6 bases, with 12 bases between. This CDR3 comprises 14 residues. The CDR3 loop is CASSELAYRNEQFF. The CDR3 nucleotides are TGTGCCAGCAGTGAGCTAGCCTATCGCAATGAGCAGTTCTTC.

CDR3 coding DNA: TGCGCCAGCAGCCAAGATCGAAAGGTCGGCCAAGAGACCCAGTACTTC. Translation gives CASSQDRKVGQETQYF. V usage is TRBV4-3 and J usage is TRBJ2-5; D is unresolved. Trimming pared 0 bases from V and 1 base from J, leaving 12 bases between. Germline V lookup: CDR1 LGHNA, CDR2 YSLEER. This CDR3 has 16 amino acids.

The rearrangement links TRBV19 to TRBJ1-5; D gene ambiguous. Trimming pared 5 bases from V and 3 bases from J, leaving 8 bases between. From germline, CDR1 is LNHDA and CDR2 SQIVND (reference sequence). The CDR3 sequence is 13 residues long. Here the CDR3 DNA reads TGTGCCAGTAGTGACGTGGACAATCAGCCCCAGCATTTT. It translates to CASSDVDNQPQHF.